The clone carrying this T cell receptor (beta chain) was seen only once. Its specificity is not known. This CDR3 spans 13 amino acids. V shed 7 bases and J 5 bases; nucleotides not matched to a gene: 6. These data originate in a study of T cell responses to AZD1222 COVID-19 vaccine. Measured with immunoSEQ multiplex PCR; TCRdb has only the in-frame clones, and not every one. In the table there are around 150,000 clones, around 94% of which are singletons. Findings and limits, study-wide: Donors were chiefly white British, with a greater number of females, and clonal diversity was perhaps underestimated. Scientists sampled the repertoires only once the peak T cell response had passed.

Sequenced here: peripheral blood, sampled on day 0 of AZD1222 vaccination. The receptor's source is an adult in good health. V gene TRBV12-3 or TRBV12-4 combines with J gene TRBJ2-7; TRBD1 matches 9 bases. CDR3 region: CASKPGTGNEQYF. CDR3 sequence (DNA): TGTGCCAGCAAGCCCGGGACAGGGAACGAGCAGTACTTC.